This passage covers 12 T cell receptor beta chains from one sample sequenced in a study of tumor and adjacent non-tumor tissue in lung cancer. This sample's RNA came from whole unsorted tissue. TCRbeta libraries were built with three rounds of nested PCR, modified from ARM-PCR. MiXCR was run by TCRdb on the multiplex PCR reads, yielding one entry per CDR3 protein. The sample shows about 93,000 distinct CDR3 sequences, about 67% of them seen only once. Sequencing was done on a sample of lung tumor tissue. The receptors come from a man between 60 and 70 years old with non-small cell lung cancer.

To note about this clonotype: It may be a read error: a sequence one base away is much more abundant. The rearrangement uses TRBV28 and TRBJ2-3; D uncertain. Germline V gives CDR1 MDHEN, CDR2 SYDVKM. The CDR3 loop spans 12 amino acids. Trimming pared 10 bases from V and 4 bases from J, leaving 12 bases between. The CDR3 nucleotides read TGTGCCAACAGCCTTATGTCAGATACGCAGTATTTT. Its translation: CANSLMSDTQYF.

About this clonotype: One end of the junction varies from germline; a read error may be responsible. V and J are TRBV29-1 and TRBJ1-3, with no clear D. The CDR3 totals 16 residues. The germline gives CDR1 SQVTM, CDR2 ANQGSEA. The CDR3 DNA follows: TGTAGCGTTGCGGTACCAAGCTATTCCTCTGGAAACACCTTATATTTT. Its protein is CSVAVPSYSSGNTLYF.

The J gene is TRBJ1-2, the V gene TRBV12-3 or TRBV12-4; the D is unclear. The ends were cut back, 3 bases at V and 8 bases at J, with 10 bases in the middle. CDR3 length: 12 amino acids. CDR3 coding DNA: TGTGCCAGCAGTTTCGTGTGGAGCGGCTACACCTTC. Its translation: CASSFVWSGYTF.

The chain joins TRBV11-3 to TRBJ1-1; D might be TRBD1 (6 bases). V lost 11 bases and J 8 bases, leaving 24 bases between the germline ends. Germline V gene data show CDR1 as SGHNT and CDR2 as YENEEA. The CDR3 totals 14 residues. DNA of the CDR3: TGTGCCGACATCATCAGACAGGCGGCCACCGAAGCTTTCTTT. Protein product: CADIIRQAATEAFF.

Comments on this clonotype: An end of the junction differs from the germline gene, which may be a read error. This CDR3 reads CASSLVAGGETQYF. The CDR3 nucleotides read TGTGCCAGCAGCTTAGTTGCGGGAGGGGAGACCCAGTATTTC. The chain is built from TRBV7-9 and TRBJ2-5, with 9 bases that match TRBD2. Germline CDR1 is SEHNR and CDR2 is FQNEAQ (reference sequence). The CDR3 is 14 residues long.

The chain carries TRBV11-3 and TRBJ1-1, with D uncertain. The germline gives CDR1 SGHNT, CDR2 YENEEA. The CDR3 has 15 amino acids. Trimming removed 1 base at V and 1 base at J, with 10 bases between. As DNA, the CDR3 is TGTGCCAGCAGCTTAGGAGGCCTCGGGAACACTGAAGCTTTCTTT. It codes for CASSLGGLGNTEAFF.

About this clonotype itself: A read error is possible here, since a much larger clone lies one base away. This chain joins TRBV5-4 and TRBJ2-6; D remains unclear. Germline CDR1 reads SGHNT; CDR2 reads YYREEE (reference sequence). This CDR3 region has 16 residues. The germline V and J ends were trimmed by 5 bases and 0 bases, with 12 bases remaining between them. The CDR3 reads CASRWNSISGANVLTF. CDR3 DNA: TGTGCCAGCAGGTGGAATAGCATCTCTGGGGCCAACGTCCTGACTTTC. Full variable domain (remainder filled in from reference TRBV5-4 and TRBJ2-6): ETGVTQSPTHLIKTRGQQVTLRCSSQSGHNTVSWYQQALGQGPQFIFQYYREEENGRGNFPPRFSGLQFPNYSSELNVNALELDDSALYLCASRWNSISGANVLTFGAGSRLTVL.

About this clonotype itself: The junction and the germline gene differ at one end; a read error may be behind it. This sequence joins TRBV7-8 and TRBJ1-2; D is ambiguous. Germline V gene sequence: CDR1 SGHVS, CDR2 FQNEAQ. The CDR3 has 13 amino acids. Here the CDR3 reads CASSLDGSYGYSF. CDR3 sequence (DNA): TGTGCCAGCAGCTTAGACGGCAGTTATGGCTACAGCTTC. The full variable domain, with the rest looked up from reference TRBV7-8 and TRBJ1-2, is GAGVSQSPRYKVAKRGQDVALRCDPISGHVSLFWYQQALGQGPEFLTYFQNEAQLDKSGLPSDRFFAERPEGSVSTLKIQRTQQEDSAVYLCASSLDGSYGYSFGSGTRLTVV.

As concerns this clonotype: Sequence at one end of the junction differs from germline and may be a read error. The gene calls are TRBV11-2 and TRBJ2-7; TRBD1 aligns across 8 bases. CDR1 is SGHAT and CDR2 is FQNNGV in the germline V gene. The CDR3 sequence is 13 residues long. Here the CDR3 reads CASTLGQGYERYF. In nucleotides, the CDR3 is TGTGCGAGCACCTTAGGACAGGGCTACGAGCGGTACTTC.

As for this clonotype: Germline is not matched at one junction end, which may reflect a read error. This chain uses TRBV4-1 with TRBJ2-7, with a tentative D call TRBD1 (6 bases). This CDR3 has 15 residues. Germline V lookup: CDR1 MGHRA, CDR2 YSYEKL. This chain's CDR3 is CVSSSRQDASYEQYF. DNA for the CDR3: TGCGTCAGCAGCTCCCGACAGGACGCGTCCTACGAGCAGTACTTC.

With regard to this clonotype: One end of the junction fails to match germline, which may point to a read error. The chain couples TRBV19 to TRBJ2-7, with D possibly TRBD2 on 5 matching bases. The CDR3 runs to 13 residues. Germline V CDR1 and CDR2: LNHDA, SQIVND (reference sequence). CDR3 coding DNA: TGTGCCAGTAGTTTCGGGGTCCACCACGAGCAGTATTTC. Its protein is CASSFGVHHEQYF.

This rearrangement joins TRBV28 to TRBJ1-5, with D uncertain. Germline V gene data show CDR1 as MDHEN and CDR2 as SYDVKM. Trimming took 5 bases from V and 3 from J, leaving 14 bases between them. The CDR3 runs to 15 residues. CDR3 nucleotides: TGTGCCAGCAGTCCCTCGTCAACTAACAATCAGCCCCAGCATTTT. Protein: CASSPSSTNNQPQHF.